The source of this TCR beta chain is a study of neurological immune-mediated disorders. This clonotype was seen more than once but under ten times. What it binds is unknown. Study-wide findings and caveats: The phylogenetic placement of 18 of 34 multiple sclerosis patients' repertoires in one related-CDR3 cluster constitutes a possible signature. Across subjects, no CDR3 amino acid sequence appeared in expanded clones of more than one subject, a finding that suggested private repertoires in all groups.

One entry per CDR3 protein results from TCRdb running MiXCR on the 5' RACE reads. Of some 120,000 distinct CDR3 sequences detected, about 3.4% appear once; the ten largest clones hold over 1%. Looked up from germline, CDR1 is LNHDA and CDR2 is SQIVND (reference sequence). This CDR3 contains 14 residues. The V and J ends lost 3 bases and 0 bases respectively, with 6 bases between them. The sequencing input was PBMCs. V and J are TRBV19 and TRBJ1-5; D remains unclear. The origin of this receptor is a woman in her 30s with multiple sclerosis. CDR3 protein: CASSIGPSNQPQHF. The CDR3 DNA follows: TGTGCCAGTAGTATCGGCCCTAGCAATCAGCCCCAGCATTTT.